Below, 4 T cell receptor beta chains from the same sample are listed, as sequenced in a study of graft-versus-host responses after intestinal transplantation. Measured with immunoSEQ multiplex PCR; TCRdb has only the in-frame clones, and not every one. Of some 43,000 clones in the sample, about 95% were seen once. The sequences come from PBMCs, collected more than 310 days after intestinal transplant. These receptors all stem from a human patient who received an intestinal transplant, so some T cells may come from the graft donor.

This chain uses TRBV7-9 with TRBJ2-1; TRBD1 might be the D (6 bases). The germline V gene encodes CDR1 SEHNR and CDR2 FQNEAQ (reference sequence). Trimming removed 4 bases at V and 3 bases at J, with 13 bases between. The CDR3 is made up of 15 amino acids. Here the CDR3 DNA reads TGTGCCAGCAGCTCAAAAGACAGGAACTACAATGAGCAGTTCTTC. Its translation: CASSSKDRNYNEQFF. The full variable domain, rest sourced from reference TRBV7-9 and TRBJ2-1, is DTGVSQNPRHKITKRGQNVTFRCDPISEHNRLYWYRQTLGQGPEFLTYFQNEAQLEKSRLLSDRFSAERPKGSFSTLEIQRTEQGDSAMYLCASSSKDRNYNEQFFGPGTRLTVL.

The chain has TRBV4-1 and TRBJ2-7; no definite D call. The CDR3 length is 13 residues. Trimming left V 2 bases short and J 6 bases short, with 11 bases between. Germline V gene lookup returns CDR1 MGHRA and CDR2 YSYEKL. The CDR3 spells CASSQLRSPEQYF. The CDR3 nucleotides read TGCGCCAGCAGCCAACTCAGGTCCCCCGAGCAGTACTTC.

The chain couples TRBV5-1 to TRBJ2-7, with 7 bases lining up with TRBD1. CDR1 and CDR2 from the germline V gene are SGHRS and YFSETQ. Trimming took 4 bases from V and 3 from J; bases not matched to a gene: 10. The CDR3 runs to 15 residues. Here the CDR3 DNA reads TGCGCCAGCAGCCCTGGGACAGTGATACTCTACGAGCAGTACTTC. Protein product: CASSPGTVILYEQYF.

The V and J genes are TRBV27 and TRBJ2-7; no clear D gene. Germline loops: CDR1 MNHEY, CDR2 SMNVEV (reference sequence). Trimming removed 2 bases at V and 1 base at J, with 12 bases between. The CDR3 consists of 15 residues. CDR3 sequence reads: CASSLNSRSSYEQYF. CDR3 nucleotides: TGTGCCAGCAGTTTAAACTCCCGATCATCCTACGAGCAGTACTTC.